Each of the 2 T cell receptor beta chains below was sequenced from the same sample in a study of memory CD4+ T cells and cytomegalovirus serostatus (dated by TCRdb to about 2019). Single viable CD3+CD4+CD8-CD45RO+ cells were sorted as memory CD4+ T cells on a FACSAria II. To prepare the library, the immunoSEQ multiplex PCR assay was applied. TCRdb obtained this table from immuneACCESS and retained in-frame rearrangements with V and J assigned. These tables miss some clones; where compared with another copy, unresolved V genes account for less than half of the shortfall, and the remainder is unexplained. Within this sample are under 75,000 clones, with roughly 75% of them counted one time only. Approximately 0.5% of the sample is held by the ten biggest clonotypes. Sequences were obtained from memory CD4+ T cells from blood. These receptors were obtained from an adult in good health and CMV-seronegative. Some clones in this sample may be carry-over from other donors' samples.

This sequence joins TRBV14 and TRBJ2-5; the match to TRBD2 covers 11 bases. The CDR3 runs to 15 residues. Germline lookup yields CDR1 SGHDN and CDR2 FVKESK. V gave up 5 bases and J gave up 5 bases; unmatched junction bases: 7. The CDR3 DNA reads as TGTGCCAGCAGCACTACGACTAGCGGGATTGAGACCCAGTACTTC. This gives the protein CASSTTTSGIETQYF.

The rearrangement uses TRBV15 and TRBJ2-7; 10 nucleotides align to TRBD2. CDR1 LNHNV and CDR2 YYDKDF come from the germline V gene (reference sequence). The CDR3 consists of 16 residues. The ends lost 1 base at V and 4 bases at J; junction bases unmatched: 7. CDR3: CATSRAPASGSYEQYF. The CDR3 DNA reads as TGTGCCACCAGCAGAGCTCCGGCTAGCGGGAGTTACGAGCAGTACTTC.